The T cell receptor beta chain under discussion was sequenced for a study of blood T cell repertoires in COVID-19 (dated by TCRdb to about 2020). At the level of the whole study: The collaborator samples originated in the United States, Italy and Spain and spanned the acute and convalescent phases of COVID-19. The material from the prospective study consisted of cDNA or gDNA derived from T cells, B-cell-depleted T cells, or PBMCs. Deeply sampled blood TCRbeta repertoires from subjects exposed to, actively infected with, or recovered from COVID-19 were included in the dataset. A freely available public database, intended as a resource for researchers studying the immune response to SARS-CoV-2, is where the repertoires were released. The samples were drawn from the first 160 participants of the ongoing ImmuneRACE study and from about 1,200 subjects provided by 6 global collaborators. Sample metadata almost always included a de-identified subject ID, COVID-19 status, age in years and sex. Where HLA class I and class II types were available, the types were taken from metadata supplied by the sample provider, not from assay-based typing.

Trimming removed 3 bases from V and 2 bases from J, leaving 12 bases between the germline ends. The CDR3 goes from the cysteine to the phenylalanine over 14 residues. Here the CDR3 DNA is all that survives: 42 bases in frame from base 1. CDR1 and CDR2 are drawn from the germline V gene (reference sequence): SGHNT, YYREEE. Each collaborating institution followed its own protocols to collect whole blood in K2EDTA tubes. For TCRbeta analysis, collaborators shipped samples in one of three forms: frozen whole blood, isolated PBMCs, or DNA extracted from either of those sample types. On this clone itself: Its antigen is not yet known. No base-level quality is on record; no much larger clone is a single base apart.

General study outcomes and caveats: The quantity of clinical and demographic metadata differed by source and by participant and was supplied without curation.

The immunoSEQ Assay, a bias-controlled multiplex PCR, was used to amplify TCRbeta CDR3 regions from genomic DNA. Under the source paper's analysis protocol: Within the assay, amplification of reference gene primers was used to estimate how many nucleated cells each sample contained. Sequence reads were collapsed and filtered to measure the absolute abundance of every unique TCRbeta CDR3 rearrangement. Productive Simpson clonality was computed per sample as the square root of Simpson's diversity index over productive rearrangements. Here the immuneACCESS table is served through TCRdb, limited to in-frame sequences with V and J called. Missing clones are a known gap in these copies; in checked studies unresolved V genes cover under half, and the rest lacks a known reason. V and J calls and clone size come straight from that table; D and trimming were deduced from the DNA. The sample has about 150,000 clones on record, 80% to 90% of them singletons. Of the sample, roughly a tenth falls within the top ten clones.

This receptor chain uses TRBV5-4 and TRBJ2-7; TRBD1 might be the D gene, on 6 matching bases. Sample: peripheral blood. This TCR was recovered from a man in his sixties with active or convalescent COVID-19. CDR3 loop: CASSSKQGTYEQYF. The sequenced DNA: TGTGCCAGCAGCTCGAAACAGGGTACCTACGAGCAGTACTTC.